This T cell receptor (beta chain) was found in a study of CD8 T cells in ankylosing spondylitis. Study-level findings and limits: Some of the motif variants had earlier been found in reactive arthritis patients' fluid and blood. A motif of roughly 8 highly homologous TCR beta variants was seen as apparently characteristic of ankylosing spondylitis blood.

Making the TCR beta libraries involved quantitative 5'-RACE with molecular barcodes. One entry per CDR3 protein results from TCRdb running MiXCR on the 5' RACE reads. The sample records under 850,000 distinct CDR3 sequences, 15% to 20% being singletons. This clonotype was seen a few times. Its target is not known. Looked up from germline, CDR1 is DFQATT and CDR2 is SNEGSKA (reference sequence). After removal of 3 bases from V and 0 bases from J, the junction contained 5 bases not matched to a gene. The CDR3 runs to 15 residues. The sequencing input was blood, either unsorted or a sorted T cell fraction (not recorded which). The V gene is TRBV20-1, the J gene TRBJ2-7, with TRBD2 identical over 10 bases. This TCR came from a male donor with ankylosing spondylitis. The CDR3 spells CSASSGGRISYEQYF. Here the CDR3 DNA reads TGCAGTGCTAGTAGCGGGGGGCGGATCTCCTACGAGCAGTACTTC.